This T cell receptor beta chain was identified during a study of control samples from healthy donors and cancer patients. Libraries were prepared by immunoSEQ multiplex PCR; TCRdb keeps only in-frame clonotypes and omits some of them. The repertoire consists of about 75,000 clones, with 94% occurring once and the leading ten covering 6.2%. The V gene lost 4 bases and the J gene lost 3 bases, with 7 bases spanning the gap. In germline, CDR1 is LGHDT, CDR2 YNNKEL (reference sequence). The CDR3 consists of 12 residues. The receptor was derived from a woman aged 40 to 50 in good health. Material for sequencing was blood. The J gene is TRBJ2-7, the V gene TRBV3-1 (or the pseudogene TRBV3-2), with D uncertain. The CDR3 DNA sequence: TGTGCCAGCAGCCGAGACTTCTACGAGCAGTACTTC. Translated, it gives CASSRDFYEQYF.